The 24 T cell receptor beta chains in this list originate from one sample, sequenced in a study of blood T cell repertoires in COVID-19. Sequencing was performed with immunoSEQ multiplex PCR; in TCRdb, only in-frame clones are kept and a portion is missing. Here the sample spans 130,000 to 150,000 clones, about 88% being singletons. The specimen was peripheral blood. The source of these receptors is a human donor with acute or convalescent COVID-19. The donor label of this sample is uncertain.

This rearrangement joins TRBV6-2 or TRBV6-3 to TRBJ1-5, with D perhaps TRBD1 (5 bases). In germline, CDR1 is MNHEY, CDR2 SVGEGT. This CDR3 is 17 amino acids long. V was shortened by 5 bases and J by 2 bases, with 19 bases between the two germline ends. The CDR3 loop reads CASSDPFREGGNQPQHF. CDR3 sequence (DNA): TGTGCCAGCAGTGATCCATTCAGGGAGGGTGGCAATCAGCCCCAGCATTTT.

This clone was found once. CDR3 in DNA: TGTGCCAGCAGCCCAGATCGGCAGGGGAGGGGAGCAGATACGCAGTATTTT. Translation gives CASSPDRQGRGADTQYF. The chain uses TRBV3-1 (or the pseudogene TRBV3-2) and TRBJ2-3, with a weak D call TRBD2 (7 bases). The CDR3 loop spans 17 amino acids. CDR1 is LGHDT and CDR2 is YNNKEL in the germline V gene (reference sequence). V was trimmed by 4 bases and J by 4 bases, leaving 21 bases between them.

The chain has TRBV7-9 and TRBJ1-3, with 10 positions matching TRBD1. V dropped 5 bases and J dropped 1; count of bases not matched to a gene: 2. CDR3 length equals 15 residues. The V gene's germline CDR1 is SEHNR and CDR2 FQNEAQ (reference sequence). The CDR3 sequence: CASSMGQGSGNTIYF. CDR3 bases: TGTGCCAGCAGCATGGGACAGGGGTCTGGAAACACCATATATTTT.

The chain has TRBV18 and TRBJ1-4; possibly TRBD1 for D (5 bases). CDR1 is KGHSH and CDR2 is LQKENI in the germline V gene. The CDR3 runs to 13 residues. V lost 3 bases, J lost 8 bases, and 10 bases lay in between. The chain's CDR3 is CASSPSGGEKLFF. The CDR3 region has the DNA TGTGCCAGCTCACCCTCCGGGGGAGAAAAACTGTTTTTT.

This clone was seen just once. This chain links TRBV14 with TRBJ2-2, with 7 nucleotides matching TRBD1. Per the germline V gene, CDR1 is SGHDN and CDR2 is FVKESK. The J segment lost 4 bases and the V segment lost 3 bases, leaving 5 bases of the junction unmatched. The CDR3 has 15 residues. The CDR3 DNA sequence: TGTGCCAGCAGCCAGAGACAGGGCGCCACCGGGGAGCTGTTTTTT. Protein product: CASSQRQGATGELFF.

The V call is TRBV18, the J call TRBJ2-1; possibly TRBD2 for D (6 bases). V lost 1 base and J 12 bases, leaving 16 bases between the germline ends. The length of the CDR3 is 14 residues. Germline lookup yields CDR1 KGHSH and CDR2 LQKENI. As DNA, the CDR3 is TGTGCCAGCTCACCACGTGGGAGCGAGGGAGGGCAGTTCTTC. It encodes CASSPRGSEGGQFF.

The chain has TRBV7-8 and TRBJ2-2; possible D gene TRBD2, 6 bases. Between the trimmed V and J ends, which lost 0 bases and 4 bases, there was a span of 12 bases. Germline CDR1 and CDR2: SGHVS and FQNEAQ. This CDR3 is built from 16 residues. CDR3 nucleotides: TGTGCCAGCAGCTTAGCTGGCGGGACGGGCACCGGGGAGCTGTTTTTT. Protein sequence: CASSLAGGTGTGELFF.

The chain recombines TRBV5-1 with TRBJ2-7, with D maybe TRBD1 (5 bases). Germline V gene data show CDR1 as SGHRS and CDR2 as YFSETQ. V shed 4 bases and J shed 0 bases, with 23 bases lying between them. The CDR3 extends over 18 amino acids. CDR3 DNA: TGCGCCAGCAGCGCGAGCCCCCCCACAGGTTTTAGCTCCTACGAGCAGTACTTC. It yields the protein CASSASPPTGFSSYEQYF.

The chain uses TRBV19 and TRBJ2-7; 8 nucleotides align to TRBD1. The CDR3 has 14 amino acids. From germline, CDR1 is LNHDA and CDR2 SQIVND (reference sequence). V dropped 5 bases and J dropped 2; count of bases not matched to a gene: 5. The CDR3 is CASSVTGAPYEQYF. The CDR3 DNA follows: TGTGCCAGTAGTGTGACAGGGGCCCCCTACGAGCAGTACTTC.

The chain uses TRBV4-1 and TRBJ2-5; tentatively, D is TRBD2 (6 bases). This CDR3 region has 18 residues. Trimming stripped 0 bases from V and 5 bases from J, with 22 bases between. The germline V gene has CDR1 MGHRA and CDR2 YSYEKL. The CDR3 protein is CASSQDGSSGLMGETQYF. Here the CDR3 DNA reads TGCGCCAGCAGCCAAGATGGTAGTAGCGGCCTAATGGGGGAGACCCAGTACTTC.

The rearrangement links TRBV3-1 (or the pseudogene TRBV3-2) to TRBJ1-2; 7 bases are shared with TRBD1. The CDR3 loop spans 14 amino acids. From germline, CDR1 is LGHDT and CDR2 YNNKEL (reference sequence). The junction had 6 bases not matched to a gene; V was cut back by 4 bases and J by 4 bases. This chain's CDR3 is CASSLETGFYGYTF. CDR3 in DNA: TGTGCCAGCAGCCTCGAGACAGGGTTCTATGGCTACACCTTC.

This rearrangement joins TRBV7-2 to TRBJ2-7, with TRBD1 matching 7 bases. This CDR3 has 15 amino acids. CDR1 and CDR2 (germline): SGHTA, FQGNSA. J was trimmed by 4 bases and V by 1 base; bases with no gene match: 7. For the CDR3, the DNA is TGTGCCAGCAGCTTAGGGGCAGGGGGTTTTTACGAGCAGTACTTC. Its protein is CASSLGAGGFYEQYF.

The genes are TRBV28 and TRBJ1-2, with a tentative D call TRBD1 (6 bases). The length of the CDR3 is 13 residues. Germline assignment: CDR1 MDHEN and CDR2 SYDVKM. Trimming left V 6 bases short and J 3 bases short, with 11 bases between. The DNA for the CDR3 is TGTGCCAGCAGGGCAACAGGGTACTATGGCTACACCTTC. It codes for CASRATGYYGYTF.

V is TRBV29-1 and J is TRBJ1-1; 8 positions match TRBD1. The CDR3 has 14 residues. The junction had 7 bases not matched to a gene; V was cut back by 0 bases and J by 7 bases. The germline V gene encodes CDR1 SQVTM and CDR2 ANQGSEA. DNA for the CDR3: TGCAGCGTTGAAGATTCTCGGACAGGGATTGAAGCTTTCTTT. As protein: CSVEDSRTGIEAFF.

The chain employs TRBV19 and TRBJ2-1; 12 bases match TRBD2. In germline, CDR1 is LNHDA, CDR2 SQIVND (reference sequence). Losses at the gene ends were 3 bases for V and 9 bases for J; bases not matched to a gene: 9. CDR3 length: 16 residues. The CDR3: CASSITPLAGGGEQFF. The CDR3 nucleotides read TGTGCCAGTAGTATCACCCCACTAGCGGGGGGCGGTGAGCAGTTCTTC.

The chain links TRBV5-6 to TRBJ1-1, with 7 bases lining up with TRBD1. There are 16 residues in the CDR3. Per germline, CDR1 SGHDT and CDR2 YYEEEE. V was pared by 1 base and J by 1 base, with 7 bases of the junction left unmatched. In DNA form, the CDR3 reads TGTGCCAGCAGCTTGCTGGGCGAGGGGGCGAACACTGAAGCTTTCTTT. It specifies CASSLLGEGANTEAFF.

The rearrangement links TRBV18 to TRBJ2-7; 8 bases map to TRBD2. J lost 0 bases, V lost 2 bases, and 3 bases had no gene match. Germline assignment: CDR1 KGHSH and CDR2 LQKENI. The CDR3 extends over 15 amino acids. The CDR3 loop is CASSPGGGLSYEQYF. The CDR3 DNA sequence: TGTGCCAGCTCACCAGGCGGGGGGCTCTCCTACGAGCAGTACTTC.

CDR3 sequence reads: CASSLGQTRGYTF. CDR3 bases: TGCGCCAGCAGCCTGGGACAGACTCGGGGCTACACCTTC. The rearrangement joins TRBV5-1 to TRBJ1-2; 7 nucleotides match TRBD1. Germline V gene sequence: CDR1 SGHRS, CDR2 YFSETQ. The CDR3 is made up of 13 amino acids. V was pared by 4 bases and J by 8 bases, with 8 bases of the junction left unmatched.

The J gene is TRBJ2-5, the V gene TRBV6-5; possible D gene TRBD1, 5 bases. The CDR3 is 10 amino acids. The germline V and J ends were trimmed by 9 bases and 10 bases, with 12 bases remaining between them. CDR1 and CDR2 (germline): MNHEY, SVGAGI. CDR3 amino acids: CARGQGNQYF. The CDR3 nucleotides are TGTGCCAGGGGGCAGGGTAACCAGTACTTC.

The gene calls are TRBV7-9 and TRBJ2-2; possibly TRBD2 for D (6 bases). Germline CDR1 SEHNR, CDR2 FQNEAQ (reference sequence). This CDR3 comprises 14 residues. Trimming shortened V by 7 bases and J by 1 base, and 10 bases separated the two germline ends. The CDR3 bases are TGTGCCAGCATGCCGCGGGGGAACACCGGGGAGCTGTTTTTT. It encodes CASMPRGNTGELFF.

V and J are TRBV2 and TRBJ2-7, with TRBD1 matching over 7 bases. From germline, CDR1 is SNHLY and CDR2 FYNNEI. The CDR3 has 15 residues. Germline trimming cut 10 bases from V and 0 bases from J; bases unmatched to any gene: 12. CDR3 coding DNA: TGTGCCACCGCGCTACAGGGGATCGCCTCCTACGAGCAGTACGTC. Protein: CATALQGIASYEQYV.

The chain links TRBV7-3 to TRBJ2-1; TRBD1 matches 9 bases. This CDR3 has 15 amino acids. With V trimmed by 5 bases and J by 9 bases, 11 bases remained unmatched. Germline CDR1 reads SGHTA; CDR2 reads FQGTGA. The CDR3 is CASSPQGTGPGEQFF. The CDR3 DNA is TGTGCCAGCAGCCCACAGGGGACAGGGCCCGGTGAGCAGTTCTTC.

The chain couples TRBV5-1 to TRBJ1-1; D is perhaps TRBD1 (5 bases). Deletions cut 3 bases from V and 1 base from J, with 13 bases between. Germline V CDR1 and CDR2: SGHRS, YFSETQ. The CDR3 length is 15 residues. CDR3 DNA: TGCGCCAGCAGCTCTGCAGTGGGGGGGAACACTGAAGCTTTCTTT. Amino acid sequence: CASSSAVGGNTEAFF.

This chain joins TRBV3-1 (or the pseudogene TRBV3-2) and TRBJ2-5; the match to TRBD2 covers 12 bases. Unmatched junction bases numbered 14, after V lost 4 bases and J lost 5 bases. The CDR3 totals 18 residues. Per the germline V gene, CDR1 is LGHDT and CDR2 is YNNKEL (reference sequence). The CDR3 sequence is CASSPGGLAGIHRETQYF. In DNA, the CDR3 is TGTGCCAGCAGCCCCGGAGGACTAGCGGGGATCCACAGGGAGACCCAGTACTTC.